A single sample gave rise to the 7 T cell receptor beta chains below, sequenced in a study of cytotoxic CD8 clonotypes in ibrutinib-treated CLL. Sequencing used immunoSEQ multiplex PCR; TCRdb keeps in-frame clones, though not all of them. Of more than 150,000 clones listed, 55% to 85% are singletons. The sample was PBMCs, taken after 24 months of ibrutinib treatment. The receptors derive from a human donor with chronic lymphocytic leukemia.

CDR3 nucleotides: TGTGCCAGCAGCCGGGACAGGGGGCACCCTAATCAGCCCCAGCATTTT. Protein product: CASSRDRGHPNQPQHF. The chain links TRBV7-9 to TRBJ1-5, with TRBD1 matching 12 bases. The CDR3 consists of 16 residues. V lost 5 bases, J lost 4 bases, and 6 bases stayed unmatched. The germline V gene encodes CDR1 SEHNR and CDR2 FQNEAQ (reference sequence). The full variable domain, rest sourced from reference TRBV7-9 and TRBJ1-5, is DTGVSQNPRHKITKRGQNVTFRCDPISEHNRLYWYRQTLGQGPEFLTYFQNEAQLEKSRLLSDRFSAERPKGSFSTLEIQRTEQGDSAMYLCASSRDRGHPNQPQHFGDGTRLSIL.

This chain connects TRBV30 to TRBJ1-2; 11 bases line up with TRBD1. Trimming removed 4 bases from V and 5 bases from J; junction bases left unmatched: 9. This CDR3 is built from 15 residues. The V gene's germline CDR1 is GTSNPN and CDR2 SVGIG (reference sequence). This chain's CDR3 is CAWTLDRGQGYGYTF. The CDR3 nucleotides read TGTGCCTGGACCTTGGACAGGGGGCAGGGGTATGGCTACACCTTC.

This clone has a handful of counts. The V and J genes are TRBV11-2 and TRBJ2-1; D possibly corresponds to TRBD2 (5 bases). The CDR3 has 13 amino acids. Trimming removed 3 bases from V and 9 bases from J, with 12 bases in between. CDR1 SGHAT and CDR2 FQNNGV come from the germline V gene. The CDR3 DNA reads as TGTGCCAGCAGCTTTTCACTAGGCGCTGAGCAGTTCTTC. Its translation: CASSFSLGAEQFF.

The chain couples TRBV9 to TRBJ1-4; 10 bases are a match to TRBD1. Germline CDR1 SGDLS, CDR2 YYNGEE. This CDR3 is 14 amino acids long. V dropped 4 bases and J dropped 4; count of bases not matched to a gene: 1. Here the CDR3 DNA reads TGTGCCAGCAGCAGGGACAGGGGTAATGAAAAACTGTTTTTT. The encoded protein is CASSRDRGNEKLFF.

CDR3 nucleotide sequence: TGTGCCAGCAGCATTCGCTCCGGGACCTCTTCTCGTGGGGTTAATGAAAAACTGTTTTTT. The encoded protein is CASSIRSGTSSRGVNEKLFF. The V and J genes are TRBV4-2 and TRBJ1-4; possible D gene TRBD1, 5 bases. This CDR3 spans 20 amino acids. Trimming removed 5 bases at V and 4 bases at J, with 29 bases between. Germline V gives CDR1 LGHNA, CDR2 YNFKEQ.

The J gene is TRBJ2-5, the V gene TRBV11-2, with D possibly TRBD1 on 6 matching bases. The CDR3 runs 15 residues. The germline gives CDR1 SGHAT, CDR2 FQNNGV. Trimming took 5 bases from V and 5 from J, leaving 18 bases between them. For the CDR3, the DNA is TGTGCCAGCAGCCCCTCGACAGGCCTTGGGGAGACCCAGTACTTC. Translation: CASSPSTGLGETQYF.

The chain recombines TRBV5-1 with TRBJ2-5, with 7 bases aligning to TRBD2. Germline lookup yields CDR1 SGHRS and CDR2 YFSETQ. The CDR3 extends over 14 amino acids. Unmatched junction bases numbered 4, after V lost 5 bases and J lost 0 bases. In nucleotides, the CDR3 is TGCGCCAGCAGTGGAAGCGGGAACCAAGAGACCCAGTACTTC. Its translation is CASSGSGNQETQYF.